The 31 T cell receptor beta chains presented below share a single source sample, sequenced in a study of blood T cell repertoires in COVID-19 (TCRdb year 2020). Libraries were constructed by the immunoSEQ multiplex PCR assay. The table comes from immuneACCESS by way of TCRdb, which keeps in-frame sequences with V and J called. Part of the clones is missing from these tables; in studies checked, under half for an unresolved V gene and the rest for unknown reasons. This sample holds 25,000 to 30,000 clones; 76% were observed only once. Almost 40% of the sample rests with the top ten. Sequenced material: peripheral blood. These TCRs come from a man between 65 and 85 years old with acute or convalescent COVID-19.

V usage is TRBV9 and J usage is TRBJ2-5, with 8 bases aligning to TRBD2. CDR3 length: 13 amino acids. J was trimmed by 4 bases and V by 7 bases; bases with no gene match: 6. Germline CDR1 reads SGDLS; CDR2 reads YYNGEE. The CDR3 loop reads CASESGGGETQYF. CDR3 sequence (DNA): TGTGCCAGCGAGAGCGGGGGCGGAGAGACCCAGTACTTC.

This clone was detected a few times. The chain recombines TRBV7-9 with TRBJ2-3; TRBD1 might be the D (6 bases). Trimming removed 4 bases at V and 1 base at J, with 15 bases between. Germline V gene lookup returns CDR1 SEHNR and CDR2 FQNEAQ (reference sequence). This CDR3 has 16 amino acids. The CDR3, as DNA: TGTGCCAGCAGCTACAGGGAACAGGCGGGCACAGATACGCAGTATTTT. Its protein is CASSYREQAGTDTQYF.

The chain couples TRBV7-9 to TRBJ2-5; D gene unclear. With 5 bases removed from V and 2 bases from J, the gap between germline ends came to 12 bases. Germline CDR1 and CDR2: SEHNR and FQNEAQ (reference sequence). CDR3 length: 14 amino acids. The chain's CDR3 is CASSVGSGQETQYF. The DNA for the CDR3 is TGTGCCAGCAGCGTAGGCTCAGGTCAAGAGACCCAGTACTTC. The full variable domain, its missing parts supplied by reference TRBV7-9 and TRBJ2-5, is DTGVSQNPRHKITKRGQNVTFRCDPISEHNRLYWYRQTLGQGPEFLTYFQNEAQLEKSRLLSDRFSAERPKGSFSTLEIQRTEQGDSAMYLCASSVGSGQETQYFGPGTRLLVL.

V and J are TRBV7-9 and TRBJ1-1; the D is unclear. CDR1 is SEHNR and CDR2 is FQNEAQ in the germline V gene (reference sequence). The CDR3 is made up of 15 amino acids. V was pared by 5 bases and J by 5 bases, with 18 bases between. The CDR3 protein is CASSPSAGFGTEAFF. Written as DNA, the CDR3 is TGTGCCAGCAGCCCATCCGCGGGGTTCGGAACTGAAGCTTTCTTT. The full variable domain, with the rest looked up from reference TRBV7-9 and TRBJ1-1, is DTGVSQNPRHKITKRGQNVTFRCDPISEHNRLYWYRQTLGQGPEFLTYFQNEAQLEKSRLLSDRFSAERPKGSFSTLEIQRTEQGDSAMYLCASSPSAGFGTEAFFGQGTRLTVV.

CDR3 protein: CASSPGSLNNEKLFF. The CDR3 DNA reads TGTGCCAGCAGCCCCGGGAGTCTTAATAATGAAAAACTGTTTTTT. The J gene is TRBJ1-4, the V gene TRBV5-5; D unclear. Per the germline V gene, CDR1 is SGHKS and CDR2 is YYEKEE (reference sequence). Trimming left V 4 bases short and J 4 bases short, with 14 bases between. This CDR3 region has 15 residues.

This rearrangement joins TRBV5-1 to TRBJ2-1; 12 nucleotides match TRBD2. V trimming: 4 bases; J trimming: 8 bases; junction bases outside the gene matches: 7. The CDR3 length is 15 residues. Per germline, CDR1 SGHRS and CDR2 YFSETQ. CDR3 DNA: TGCGCCAGCAGCCTGGGACTAGCGGGCGTCGATGAGCAGTTCTTC. This translates into CASSLGLAGVDEQFF.

In this sample, this clone turned up a few times. CDR3 in DNA: TGTGCCAGCAGCCCCTCCCCGGGGGGCCCTTACAATGAGCAGTTCTTC. This translates into CASSPSPGGPYNEQFF. This chain links TRBV5-8 with TRBJ2-1; possibly TRBD2 for D (7 bases). V was clipped by 4 bases and J by 4 bases, with 18 bases between them. This CDR3 is built from 16 residues. From germline, CDR1 is SGHTS and CDR2 YDEGEE.

The chain employs TRBV5-5 and TRBJ1-4; D unresolved. Germline assignment: CDR1 SGHKS and CDR2 YYEKEE (reference sequence). The CDR3 has 15 residues. Trimming stripped 0 bases from V and 0 bases from J, with 6 bases between. CDR3 protein: CASSLGQTTNEKLFF. The CDR3 nucleotides read TGTGCCAGCAGCTTGGGACAAACAACTAATGAAAAACTGTTTTTT.

The J gene is TRBJ1-5, the V gene TRBV28, with TRBD1 matching 7 bases. CDR1 is MDHEN and CDR2 is SYDVKM in the germline V gene. Trimming removed 6 bases from V and 4 bases from J; junction bases left unmatched: 3. This CDR3 spans 13 amino acids. CDR3 sequence: CASRRQGNQPQHF. CDR3 in DNA: TGTGCCAGCAGACGACAGGGTAATCAGCCCCAGCATTTT.

V is TRBV12-3 or TRBV12-4 and J is TRBJ2-5; unclear D gene. The CDR3 extends over 12 amino acids. V lost 3 bases to trimming and J lost 13 bases, with 15 bases between them. The CDR3 nucleotides read TGTGCCAGCAGTTTGGGTCGGAGCCCTGGGTACTTC. As protein: CASSLGRSPGYF.

This clone was counted between two and nine times. CDR3 sequence reads: CASSLRDRGYGYTF. CDR3 DNA sequence: TGTGCCAGCAGCCTCCGGGACAGGGGATATGGCTACACCTTC. The chain is built from TRBV3-1 (or the pseudogene TRBV3-2) and TRBJ1-2; 10 nucleotides align to TRBD1. The CDR3 is 14 amino acids. CDR1 and CDR2 from the germline V gene are LGHDT and YNNKEL (reference sequence). V lost 4 bases, J lost 5 bases, and 4 bases stayed unmatched.

The rearrangement links TRBV30 to TRBJ2-1; 9 nucleotides agree with TRBD1. This CDR3 spans 14 amino acids. Germline CDR1 reads GTSNPN; CDR2 reads SVGIG (reference sequence). J lost 7 bases, V lost 3 bases, and 7 bases had no gene match. DNA for the CDR3: TGTGCCTGGAGACAGGGGGCTTCGTTGAATGAGCAGTTCTTC. This gives the protein CAWRQGASLNEQFF.

The chain employs TRBV7-2 and TRBJ2-1; 10 bases map to TRBD2. The CDR3 consists of 15 residues. The V gene's germline CDR1 is SGHTA and CDR2 FQGNSA. Trimming cost V 5 bases and J 9 bases; bases outside gene matches: 10. The CDR3 DNA reads as TGTGCCAGCAGCGCCGGGACTAGCGAATTTGGTGAGCAGTTCTTC. Translated, it gives CASSAGTSEFGEQFF.

The chain employs TRBV6-6 and TRBJ1-4, with TRBD1 as a possible D gene (5 bases). This CDR3 is 11 amino acids long. V was shortened by 5 bases and J by 8 bases, with 6 bases between the two germline ends. CDR1 is MNHNY and CDR2 is SVGAGI in the germline V gene (reference sequence). The CDR3 bases are TGTGCCAGCAGTAGGGGCGAAAAACTGTTTTTT. Amino acid sequence: CASSRGEKLFF.

The CDR3 reads CASADFNYGYTF. The CDR3 DNA reads as TGTGCCAGTGCGGACTTTAACTATGGCTACACCTTC. The chain joins TRBV19 to TRBJ1-2; D gene ambiguous. Germline CDR1 reads LNHDA; CDR2 reads SQIVND (reference sequence). This CDR3 has 12 residues. V lost 8 bases and J 1 base, leaving 8 bases between the germline ends.

The chain couples TRBV6-5 to TRBJ2-1, with unresolved D. The CDR3 totals 11 residues. Germline lookup yields CDR1 MNHEY and CDR2 SVGAGI. Trimming cost V 5 bases and J 7 bases, with 6 bases left between them. CDR3 sequence reads: CASSKTNEQFF. The CDR3 DNA reads as TGTGCCAGCAGTAAAACTAATGAGCAGTTCTTC.

The chain has TRBV13 and TRBJ1-6; a weak D match, TRBD1 (5 bases). The CDR3 spans 16 residues. CDR1 and CDR2 (germline): PRHDT, FYEKMQ (reference sequence). Trimming cost V 4 bases and J 7 bases, with 17 bases left between them. The CDR3, as DNA: TGTGCCAGCAGCTCAGCTGCGGACACTAGCAATTCACCCCTCCACTTT. Residues: CASSSAADTSNSPLHF.

The CDR3 nucleotides are TGTGCCAGCAGCCAGGGGTCAAGCAAAGCTTTCTTT. Amino acids: CASSQGSSKAFF. The rearrangement uses TRBV11-3 and TRBJ1-1; D may be TRBD1 (6 bases). Trimming shortened V by 5 bases and J by 9 bases, and 13 bases separated the two germline ends. This CDR3 has 12 amino acids. The germline gives CDR1 SGHNT, CDR2 YENEEA.

This chain joins TRBV5-1 and TRBJ2-1; the match to TRBD2 covers 9 bases. CDR1 is SGHRS, CDR2 YFSETQ, per germline. With V trimmed by 6 bases and J by 0 bases, 1 base remained unmatched. CDR3 length equals 14 residues. The CDR3 sequence is CASNSGGSYNEQFF. CDR3 sequence (DNA): TGCGCCAGCAATAGCGGGGGCTCCTACAATGAGCAGTTCTTC.

The chain is built from TRBV30 and TRBJ1-5, with a weak D call TRBD1 (6 bases). The CDR3 sequence is 13 residues long. The ends were cut back, 0 bases at V and 9 bases at J, with 12 bases in the middle. Germline-derived CDR1 and CDR2 are GTSNPN and SVGIG (reference sequence). In DNA form, the CDR3 reads TGTGCCTGGAGTGTCTCGCAGACAGGGCCCCAGCATTTT. This translates into CAWSVSQTGPQHF. The full variable domain, with the rest looked up from reference TRBV30 and TRBJ1-5, is SQTIHQWPATLVQPVGSPLSLECTVEGTSNPNLYWYRQAAGRGLQLLFYSVGIGQISSEVPQNLSASRPQDRQFILSSKKLLLSDSGFYLCAWSVSQTGPQHFGDGTRLSIL.

The CDR3 protein is CASSIAAGNYGYTF. The CDR3 DNA sequence: TGTGCCAGTAGTATAGCGGCAGGGAACTATGGCTACACCTTC. The genes are TRBV19 and TRBJ1-2; possible D gene TRBD1, 5 bases. Germline assignment: CDR1 LNHDA and CDR2 SQIVND (reference sequence). The CDR3 is 14 amino acids. V was cut by 1 base and J by 2 bases, with 8 bases left in between. Combining the CDR3 with reference TRBV19 and TRBJ1-2 gives the whole variable domain DGGITQSPKYLFRKEGQNVTLSCEQNLNHDAMYWYRQDPGQGLRLIYYSQIVNDFQKGDIAEGYSVSREKKESFPLTVTSAQKNPTAFYLCASSIAAGNYGYTFGSGTRLTVV.

The CDR3 sequence: CASSLGGAEAFF. In DNA form, the CDR3 reads TGTGCCAGTAGTCTCGGGGGGGCTGAAGCTTTCTTT. The chain couples TRBV19 to TRBJ1-1; D possibly corresponds to TRBD1 (5 bases). CDR3 length equals 12 residues. V was clipped by 5 bases and J by 6 bases, with 10 bases between them. Germline loops: CDR1 LNHDA, CDR2 SQIVND (reference sequence).

The CDR3 sequence: CASSPGDTQYF. CDR3 in DNA: TGTGCCAGCTCACCGGGAGACACGCAGTATTTT. The V gene is TRBV18, the J gene TRBJ2-3; D may be TRBD2 (5 bases). Per germline, CDR1 KGHSH and CDR2 LQKENI. V was cut by 3 bases and J by 9 bases, with 7 bases left in between. The CDR3 has 11 amino acids.

The genes are TRBV29-1 and TRBJ2-2; D is ambiguous. Looked up from germline, CDR1 is SQVTM and CDR2 is ANQGSEA. CDR3 size: 13 residues. With 4 bases removed from V and 2 bases from J, the gap between germline ends came to 8 bases. The CDR3 sequence is CSVAFPNTGELFF. Here the CDR3 DNA reads TGCAGCGTTGCGTTCCCTAACACCGGGGAGCTGTTTTTT.

The chain couples TRBV21-1 to TRBJ1-5. TRBV21-1 is tagged as a pseudogene. The CDR3 sequence is 16 residues long. This CDR3 reads CASSNPGRGPNQPQHF. In DNA, the CDR3 is TGTGCCAGCAGCAATCCGGGGAGGGGTCCCAATCAGCCCCAGCATTTT.

The V gene is TRBV19, the J gene TRBJ2-1; D possibly corresponds to TRBD2 (6 bases). The CDR3 loop spans 16 amino acids. The V gene lost 4 bases and the J gene lost 2 bases, with 15 bases spanning the gap. CDR1 is LNHDA, CDR2 SQIVND, per germline (reference sequence). DNA for the CDR3: TGTGCCAGTAGTACAGCGAATAGCGGTACCTACAATGAGCAGTTCTTC. It is translated as CASSTANSGTYNEQFF. Supplemented by reference TRBV19 and TRBJ2-1, the full variable domain reads DGGITQSPKYLFRKEGQNVTLSCEQNLNHDAMYWYRQDPGQGLRLIYYSQIVNDFQKGDIAEGYSVSREKKESFPLTVTSAQKNPTAFYLCASSTANSGTYNEQFFGPGTRLTVL.

The chain combines TRBV7-9 with TRBJ2-1, with TRBD2 matching 7 bases. Unmatched junction bases numbered 6, after V lost 5 bases and J lost 5 bases. Looked up from germline, CDR1 is SEHNR and CDR2 is FQNEAQ (reference sequence). The CDR3 has 14 residues. The CDR3, as DNA: TGTGCCAGCAGCCGCCGGCTAGCGGACAATGAGCAGTTCTTC. Protein sequence: CASSRRLADNEQFF.

The chain links TRBV11-2 to TRBJ2-1; a weak D match, TRBD2 (5 bases). The V end lost 1 base, the J end lost 1 base, and 8 bases lay between the germline ends. The V gene's germline CDR1 is SGHAT and CDR2 FQNNGV. There are 15 residues in the CDR3. CDR3 DNA sequence: TGTGCCAGCAGCTTAGGGAGAGGGTCCTACAATGAGCAGTTCTTC. Residues: CASSLGRGSYNEQFF.

This sequence joins TRBV5-5 and TRBJ2-1; D is possibly TRBD1 (6 bases). CDR3 length: 15 amino acids. CDR1 is SGHKS, CDR2 YYEKEE, per germline (reference sequence). Between the trimmed V and J ends, which lost 4 bases and 5 bases, there was a span of 16 bases. This CDR3 is CASSSRDNPDNEQFF. The CDR3 nucleotides are TGTGCCAGCAGCAGTCGGGACAATCCCGACAATGAGCAGTTCTTC.

This clone was recorded a few times. The V gene is TRBV6-1, the J gene TRBJ1-1; 7 bases are shared with TRBD1. The CDR3 is 13 residues long. Losses at the gene ends were 6 bases for V and 1 base for J; bases not matched to a gene: 2. Germline V CDR1 and CDR2: MNHNS, SASEGT. The CDR3 DNA is TGTGCCAGCAGGCCAGGGGGGAACACTGAAGCTTTCTTT. Residues: CASRPGGNTEAFF.

This clone occurred once. The chain uses TRBV5-1 and TRBJ2-2; 7 positions match TRBD1. V shed 4 bases, J shed 1 base, and the junction held 4 bases outside the gene matches. Germline lookup yields CDR1 SGHRS and CDR2 YFSETQ. The length of the CDR3 is 15 residues. The CDR3 DNA is TGCGCCAGCAGCCCAAGACAGGGGAACACCGGGGAGCTGTTTTTT. Its protein is CASSPRQGNTGELFF.